This is a list of T cell receptor beta chains from one sample in a study of regulatory T cells in long-lasting Graves disease. TCRdb passed the multiplex PCR reads through MiXCR, listing each CDR3 protein once. The sample has around 480,000 distinct CDR3 sequences, roughly 16% seen once. This sample was also put to use in a study of T cells in Graves' hyperthyroidism and ophthalmopathy.

The sequencing used peripheral blood mononuclear cells (PBMCs), collected at new diagnosis, from a patient treated with antithyroid drugs. These receptors were collected from a woman aged 35-65 years with Graves disease. CDR3s leave out the opening cysteine and the closing phenylalanine or tryptophan. D genes are given only for firm matches. Clone size is stated in some rows and not others, as once, few, many or a class when expanded.

clone size: -
J gene: TRBJ1-2
D gene: -
V gene: TRBV20-1
CDR3 protein: SAQAYGYT

clone size: -
J gene: TRBJ1-2
D gene: TRBD1
V gene: TRBV6-1
CDR3 protein: ASRLSGGGYT

clone size: -
J gene: TRBJ2-5
D gene: TRBD1
V gene: TRBV9
CDR3 protein: ASSVRGTGGQETQY

clone size: few
J gene: TRBJ2-3
D gene: -
V gene: TRBV6-1
CDR3 protein: AGMPGRPDTQY

clone size: -
J gene: TRBJ1-1
D gene: -
V gene: TRBV7-9
CDR3 protein: AIPGRGTEAF

clone size: many
J gene: TRBJ2-5
D gene: TRBD1
V gene: TRBV30
CDR3 protein: AWRGQGVLSQY

clone size: many
J gene: TRBJ1-6
D gene: -
V gene: TRBV24-1
CDR3 protein: ATSEAGKHNSPLH

clone size: many
J gene: TRBJ2-7
D gene: -
V gene: TRBV9
CDR3 protein: ASSVGVVNEQY

clone size: many
J gene: TRBJ2-6
D gene: -
V gene: TRBV28
CDR3 protein: ASSSPEMHSGANVLT

clone size: many
J gene: TRBJ1-2
D gene: -
V gene: TRBV2
CDR3 protein: ASSPRGGPTAYGYT

clone size: -
J gene: TRBJ1-5
D gene: TRBD1
V gene: TRBV10-3
CDR3 protein: AISTGEGNQPQH

clone size: -
J gene: TRBJ1-2
D gene: -
V gene: TRBV5-1
CDR3 protein: ASSLGYGLPGYT

clone size: many
J gene: TRBJ2-3
D gene: -
V gene: TRBV28
CDR3 protein: ASSLGQPRADTQY

clone size: many
J gene: TRBJ1-2
D gene: -
V gene: TRBV12-3/TRBV12-4
CDR3 protein: ASSPGGQETGYT

clone size: many
J gene: TRBJ1-1
D gene: -
V gene: TRBV18
CDR3 protein: ASSPARVGTEAF

clone size: -
J gene: TRBJ2-3
D gene: -
V gene: TRBV6-1
CDR3 protein: ASTDRLIRDTQY

clone size: -
J gene: TRBJ1-3
D gene: -
V gene: TRBV6-1
CDR3 protein: ASGIGFGNTIY

clone size: many
J gene: TRBJ1-2
D gene: TRBD1
V gene: TRBV7-9
CDR3 protein: ASSRDSQAHGYT

clone size: many
J gene: TRBJ2-5
D gene: -
V gene: TRBV12-3/TRBV12-4
CDR3 protein: ASSKPRDGSQETQY

clone size: many
J gene: TRBJ1-1
D gene: -
V gene: TRBV7-9
CDR3 protein: ASSLVGGPEAF

clone size: -
J gene: TRBJ1-2
D gene: -
V gene: TRBV15
CDR3 protein: ATSNQQGYYGYT

clone size: few
J gene: TRBJ1-1
D gene: -
V gene: TRBV30
CDR3 protein: AWGHNEAF

clone size: once
J gene: TRBJ2-5
D gene: TRBD2
V gene: TRBV30
CDR3 protein: AWSVLLAGGETQY

clone size: many
J gene: TRBJ2-3
D gene: TRBD1
V gene: TRBV6-1
CDR3 protein: ASSARGLSTDTQY

clone size: few
J gene: TRBJ2-6
D gene: TRBD1
V gene: TRBV27
CDR3 protein: ASSQRTGFSGANVLT